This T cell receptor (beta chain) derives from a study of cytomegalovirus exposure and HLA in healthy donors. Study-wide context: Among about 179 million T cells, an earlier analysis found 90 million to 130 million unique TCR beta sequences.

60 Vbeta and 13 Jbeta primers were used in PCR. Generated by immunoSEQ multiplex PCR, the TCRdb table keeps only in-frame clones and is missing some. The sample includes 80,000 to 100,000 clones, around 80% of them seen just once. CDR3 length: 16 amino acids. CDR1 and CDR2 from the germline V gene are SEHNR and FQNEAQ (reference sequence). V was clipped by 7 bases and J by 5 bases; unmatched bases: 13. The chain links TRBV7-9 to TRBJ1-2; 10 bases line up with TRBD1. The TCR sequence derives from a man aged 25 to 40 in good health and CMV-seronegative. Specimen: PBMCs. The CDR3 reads CASTLGGQGIVYGYTF. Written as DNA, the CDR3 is TGTGCCAGCACCCTCGGGGGACAGGGGATTGTGTATGGCTACACCTTC.